The 13 T cell receptor beta chains in this list originate from one sample, sequenced in a study of neurological immune-mediated disorders. TCRdb re-derived calls from the 5' RACE reads in MiXCR, one entry per CDR3 protein. The sample lists 77,000 or so distinct CDR3 sequences, under 10% occurring once. Sequenced: PBMCs. These receptors all come from a man in his forties or fifties in good health.

This clonotype showed up many times. The genes are TRBV5-1 and TRBJ2-5, with D maybe TRBD1 (6 bases). There are 15 residues in the CDR3. Trimming pared 6 bases from V and 4 bases from J, leaving 19 bases between. Germline-derived CDR1 and CDR2 are SGHRS and YFSETQ. The CDR3 bases are TGCGCCAGCACCCCCCAGGGGCGGGTAGCAGAGACCCAGTACTTC. Protein: CASTPQGRVAETQYF. Full variable domain (remainder filled in from reference TRBV5-1 and TRBJ2-5): KAGVTQTPRYLIKTRGQQVTLSCSPISGHRSVSWYQQTPGQGLQFLFEYFSETQRNKGNFPGRFSGRQFSNSRSEMNVSTLELGDSALYLCASTPQGRVAETQYFGPGTRLLVL.

This clonotype was found many times. The J gene is TRBJ2-5, the V gene TRBV29-1; a possible D gene is TRBD2 (5 bases). V lost 4 bases and J lost 2, with 8 bases in between. Germline V gene sequence: CDR1 SQVTM, CDR2 ANQGSEA. The CDR3 consists of 12 residues. CDR3 region: CSVARGQETQYF. In DNA form, the CDR3 reads TGCAGCGTTGCTCGGGGACAAGAGACCCAGTACTTC.

The chain couples TRBV11-1 to TRBJ2-3; D is undetermined. With 1 base removed from V and 5 bases from J, the gap between germline ends came to 4 bases. In germline, CDR1 is SGHAT, CDR2 FQDESV (reference sequence). The CDR3 extends over 12 amino acids. DNA of the CDR3: TGTGCCAGCAGCTTAGACCGAGATACGCAGTATTTT. It translates to CASSLDRDTQYF.

This clonotype was seen at least ten times. The rearrangement uses TRBV5-1 and TRBJ2-1; D might be TRBD2 (6 bases). CDR3 size: 16 residues. Germline values: CDR1 SGHRS, CDR2 YFSETQ. The V gene lost 4 bases and the J gene lost 6 bases, with 20 bases spanning the gap. The CDR3 sequence: CASSPGDFTNLNEQFF. CDR3 DNA: TGCGCCAGCAGCCCGGGGGACTTCACAAACCTCAATGAGCAGTTCTTC.

In this sample, this clonotype turned up many times. The genes are TRBV29-1 and TRBJ2-3; no clear D gene. V lost 4 bases and J 1 base, leaving 9 bases between the germline ends. CDR1 and CDR2 from the germline V gene are SQVTM and ANQGSEA. This CDR3 has 13 amino acids. The CDR3 spells CSVGGGGTDTQYF. In nucleotides, the CDR3 is TGCAGCGTTGGGGGTGGAGGCACAGATACGCAGTATTTT.

In its sample, this clonotype was seen many times. The chain combines TRBV5-1 with TRBJ2-5, with a possible D match to TRBD1 (6 bases). Trimming took 4 bases from V and 0 from J, leaving 16 bases between them. CDR3 length equals 16 residues. Looked up from germline, CDR1 is SGHRS and CDR2 is YFSETQ. CDR3 region: CASSPGNGQYQETQYF. The CDR3 bases are TGCGCCAGCAGCCCGGGTAATGGACAGTACCAAGAGACCCAGTACTTC.

This clonotype was detected ten times or more. This rearrangement joins TRBV10-3 to TRBJ2-1, with 8 bases fitting TRBD1. J gave up 7 bases and V 11 bases, and 13 bases lay outside the gene matches. The CDR3 is made up of 14 amino acids. Germline V gene data show CDR1 as ENHRY and CDR2 as SYGVKD. CDR3 amino acids: CALRGQGGGNEQFF. CDR3 in DNA: TGTGCCCTAAGAGGACAGGGTGGGGGTAATGAGCAGTTCTTC.

This clonotype was recorded at least ten times. The V gene is TRBV5-1, the J gene TRBJ2-1; 15 bases are a match to TRBD2. This CDR3 has 16 amino acids. The V gene's germline CDR1 is SGHRS and CDR2 YFSETQ. V gave up 3 bases and J gave up 7 bases; unmatched junction bases: 5. CDR3 coding DNA: TGCGCCAGCAGCTCCCCCGGGACTAGCGGGAGGAATGAGCAGTTCTTC. Translating it yields CASSSPGTSGRNEQFF.

This clonotype was recorded many times. The chain couples TRBV5-1 to TRBJ1-1, with D possibly matching TRBD1 (6 bases). Germline CDR1 SGHRS, CDR2 YFSETQ. V lost 7 bases and J lost 1, with 14 bases in between. The CDR3 length is 14 residues. The CDR3 loop is CASGQDSWNTEAFF. In DNA, the CDR3 is TGCGCCAGCGGTCAGGACAGTTGGAACACTGAAGCTTTCTTT.

This clonotype was picked up many times. DNA of the CDR3: TGCGCCAGCAGCTTGACAGGGGACTCCTATAATTCACCCCTCCACTTT. As protein: CASSLTGDSYNSPLHF. This sequence joins TRBV5-1 and TRBJ1-6; 7 bases are shared with TRBD1. The ends lost 1 base at V and 0 bases at J; junction bases unmatched: 1. Germline CDR1 and CDR2: SGHRS and YFSETQ. The CDR3 spans 16 residues.

This clonotype showed up just a few times. This chain joins TRBV6-2 or TRBV6-3 and TRBJ2-2; 8 bases align to TRBD1. CDR1 is MNHEY, CDR2 SVGEGT, per germline. This CDR3 region has 14 residues. V dropped 4 bases and J dropped 3; count of bases not matched to a gene: 1. CDR3 amino acids: CASSSQGDTGELFF. CDR3 in DNA: TGTGCCAGCAGTTCACAGGGGGACACCGGGGAGCTGTTTTTT.

This sequence joins TRBV12-3 or TRBV12-4 and TRBJ2-7; 8 bases align to TRBD2. Trimming took 1 base from V and 6 from J; bases not matched to a gene: 11. The CDR3 length is 16 residues. Here the CDR3 DNA reads TGTGCCAGCAGTTTAGAAGTGGTCGGGGGGGCCGCCGAGCAGTACTTC. Its protein product is CASSLEVVGGAAEQYF.

This clonotype showed up many times. The rearrangement joins TRBV7-2 to TRBJ1-5; D call uncertain. The CDR3 extends over 14 amino acids. Trimming removed 5 bases at V and 0 bases at J, with 8 bases between. CDR1 and CDR2 from the germline V gene are SGHTA and FQGNSA. The CDR3: CASSVDYSNQPQHF. CDR3 sequence (DNA): TGTGCCAGCAGCGTGGACTATAGCAATCAGCCCCAGCATTTT. The full variable domain, in which reference TRBV7-2 and TRBJ1-5 provide the parts outside the CDR3, is GAGVSQSPSNKVTEKGKDVELRCDPISGHTALYWYRQSLGQGLEFLIYFQGNSAPDKSGLPSDRFSAERTGGSVSTLTIQRTQQEDSAVYLCASSVDYSNQPQHFGDGTRLSIL.